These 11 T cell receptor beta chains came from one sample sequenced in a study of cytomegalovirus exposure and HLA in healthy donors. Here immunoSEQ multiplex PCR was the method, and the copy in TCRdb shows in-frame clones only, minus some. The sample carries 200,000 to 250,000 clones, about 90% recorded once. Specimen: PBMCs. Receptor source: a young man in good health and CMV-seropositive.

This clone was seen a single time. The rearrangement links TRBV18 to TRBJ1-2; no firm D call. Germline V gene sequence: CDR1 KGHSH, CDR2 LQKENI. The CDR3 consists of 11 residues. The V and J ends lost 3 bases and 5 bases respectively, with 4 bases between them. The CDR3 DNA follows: TGTGCCAGCTCACCCGCTTATGGCTACACCTTC. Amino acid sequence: CASSPAYGYTF. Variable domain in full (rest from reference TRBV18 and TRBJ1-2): NAGVMQNPRHLVRRRGQEARLRCSPMKGHSHVYWYRQLPEEGLKFMVYLQKENIIDESGMPKERFSAEFPKEGPSILRIQQVVRGDSAAYFCASSPAYGYTFGSGTRLTVV.

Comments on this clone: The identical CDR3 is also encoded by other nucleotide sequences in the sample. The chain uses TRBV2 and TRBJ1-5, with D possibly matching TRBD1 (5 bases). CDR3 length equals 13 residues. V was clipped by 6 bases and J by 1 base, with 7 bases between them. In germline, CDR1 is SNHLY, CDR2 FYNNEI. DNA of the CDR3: TGTGCCAGCAGGAGGGACAGCAATCAGCCCCAGCATTTT. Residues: CASRRDSNQPQHF.

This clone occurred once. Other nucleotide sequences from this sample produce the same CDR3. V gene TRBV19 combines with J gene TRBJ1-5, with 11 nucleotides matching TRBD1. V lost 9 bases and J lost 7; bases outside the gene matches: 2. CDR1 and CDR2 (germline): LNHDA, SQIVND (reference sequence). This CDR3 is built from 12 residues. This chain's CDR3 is CASRDRGQPQHF. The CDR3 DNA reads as TGTGCCAGCCGGGACAGGGGGCAGCCCCAGCATTTT.

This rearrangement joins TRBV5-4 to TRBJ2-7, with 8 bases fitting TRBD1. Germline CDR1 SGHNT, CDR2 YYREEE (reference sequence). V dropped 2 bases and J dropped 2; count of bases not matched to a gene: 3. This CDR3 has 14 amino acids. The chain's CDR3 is CASSLDRGAYEQYF. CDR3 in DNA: TGTGCCAGCAGCTTAGACAGGGGCGCCTACGAGCAGTACTTC.

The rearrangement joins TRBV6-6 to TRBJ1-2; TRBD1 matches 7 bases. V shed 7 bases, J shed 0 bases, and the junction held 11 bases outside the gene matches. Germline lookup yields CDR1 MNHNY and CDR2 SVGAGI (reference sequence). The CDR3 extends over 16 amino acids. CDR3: CASTRGVQGANYGYTF. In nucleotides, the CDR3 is TGTGCCAGCACCAGGGGGGTACAGGGCGCTAACTATGGCTACACCTTC.

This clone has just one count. CDR3 residues: CASSSPGKQGARNYGYTF. In nucleotides, the CDR3 is TGTGCCAGTAGTTCGCCGGGGAAACAGGGGGCGCGGAACTATGGCTACACCTTC. The V and J genes are TRBV19 and TRBJ1-2; TRBD1 matches 9 bases. The CDR3 runs 18 residues. V lost 5 bases, J lost 2 bases, and 15 bases stayed unmatched. Per germline, CDR1 LNHDA and CDR2 SQIVND (reference sequence).

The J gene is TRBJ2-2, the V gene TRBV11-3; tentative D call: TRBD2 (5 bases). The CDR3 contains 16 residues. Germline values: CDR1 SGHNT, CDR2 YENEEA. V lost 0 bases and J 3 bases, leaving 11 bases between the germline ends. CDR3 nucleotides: TGTGCCAGCAGCTTAGATTGGAGCGGCGACACCGGGGAGCTGTTTTTT. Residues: CASSLDWSGDTGELFF.

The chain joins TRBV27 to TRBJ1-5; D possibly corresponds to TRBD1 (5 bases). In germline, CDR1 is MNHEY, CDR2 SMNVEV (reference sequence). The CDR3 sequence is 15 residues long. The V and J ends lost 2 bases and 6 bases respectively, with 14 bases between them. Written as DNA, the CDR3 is TGTGCCAGCAGTTTAGGGGGGATATTGGGTCAGCCCCAGCATTTT. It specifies CASSLGGILGQPQHF.

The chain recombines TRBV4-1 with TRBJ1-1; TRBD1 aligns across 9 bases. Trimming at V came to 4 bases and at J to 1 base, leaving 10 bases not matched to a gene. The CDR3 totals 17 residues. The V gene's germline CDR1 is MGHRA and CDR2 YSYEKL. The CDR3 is CASSRQTGGLGNTEAFF. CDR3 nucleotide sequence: TGCGCCAGCAGCCGTCAAACAGGGGGCTTAGGGAACACTGAAGCTTTCTTT.

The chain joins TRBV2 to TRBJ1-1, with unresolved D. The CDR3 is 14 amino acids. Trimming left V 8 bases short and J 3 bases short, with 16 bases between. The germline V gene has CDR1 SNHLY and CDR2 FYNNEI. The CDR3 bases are TGTGCCAGCCGCAAGGAAAGTGGGGACACTGAAGCTTTCTTT. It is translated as CASRKESGDTEAFF.

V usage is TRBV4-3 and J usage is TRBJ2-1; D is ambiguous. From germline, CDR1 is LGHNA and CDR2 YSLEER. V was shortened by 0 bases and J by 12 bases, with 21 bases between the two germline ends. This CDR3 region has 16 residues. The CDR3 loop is CASSQDLDLSPKWQFF. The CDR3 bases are TGCGCCAGCAGCCAAGACCTCGACTTATCCCCTAAGTGGCAGTTCTTC.